This T cell receptor (beta chain) derives from a study of T-cell memory formation after mild COVID-19. Study background: Each donor largely had its own TCR clusters. Whole-study results and caveats: Clones contracting day 15 to 85 were balanced CD4/CD8; later expanders leaned CD4+. Contracting CD4+ clones were located mainly in CM and EM, and CD8+ clones in EMRA.

A word on this clonotype: As yet, its antigen is unknown.

The CDR3 contains 12 residues. V lost 6 bases and J lost 5; bases outside the gene matches: 0. Germline CDR1 reads LNHDA; CDR2 reads SQIVND (reference sequence). TCRdb reprocessed the 5' RACE reads with MiXCR, giving one entry per CDR3 protein. This sample yields 57,000 or so distinct CDR3 sequences, of which over 8.5% are seen a single time; 1% to 1.4% belongs to the top ten. The specimen was PBMCs or a T cell subset sorted from them (not recorded which). This sequence was found in a young man who had mild COVID-19 (a few samples of this study predate the infection). Cell type and time point are not known. The chain employs TRBV19 and TRBJ1-5; TRBD1 matches at 8 bases. DNA for the CDR3: TGTGCCAGTAGGGACAGGGATCAGCCCCAGCATTTT. This encodes CASRDRDQPQHF.